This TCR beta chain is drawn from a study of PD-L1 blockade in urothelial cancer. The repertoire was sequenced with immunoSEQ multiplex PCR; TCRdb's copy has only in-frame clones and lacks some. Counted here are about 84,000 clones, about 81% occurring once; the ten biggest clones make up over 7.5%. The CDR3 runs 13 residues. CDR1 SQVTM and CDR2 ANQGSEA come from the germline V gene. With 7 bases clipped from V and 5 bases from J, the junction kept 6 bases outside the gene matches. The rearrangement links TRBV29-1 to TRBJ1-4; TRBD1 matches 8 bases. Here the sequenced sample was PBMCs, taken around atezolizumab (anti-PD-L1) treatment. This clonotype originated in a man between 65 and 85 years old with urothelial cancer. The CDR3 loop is CSASGTGNEKLFF. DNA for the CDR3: TGCAGCGCGTCCGGGACAGGCAATGAAAAACTGTTTTTT.